This T cell receptor beta chain was identified during a study of blood T cell repertoires in COVID-19. Original methodology: The assay estimated nucleated cells by amplifying reference gene primers. TCRdb's table, derived via immunoSEQ multiplex PCR, lists solely in-frame clones and lacks some. V and J calls plus clone size are reproduced from that table; the DNA served to infer D and trimming. Of just over 75,000 clones in the sample, over 80% are singletons; the top ten hold about 5.8%. Germline CDR1 is SGDLS and CDR2 is YYNGEE. The V and J ends lost 4 bases and 3 bases respectively, with 20 bases between them. The CDR3 is 16 residues long.

Sequenced material: peripheral blood. The source is a man between 60 and 75 years old with active or convalescent COVID-19. The chain recombines TRBV9 with TRBJ2-7; a weak D match, TRBD1 (6 bases). CDR3 coding DNA: TGTGCCAGCAGCAGAAACGACAGGTCCTTCTTCTACGAGCAGTACTTC. Translated, it gives CASSRNDRSFFYEQYF.